This record looks at one TCR beta chain sequence and its context. This entry is derived from a study of CD8+CD57+ T cells in acquired aplastic anemia. Template material for TCR beta VDJ and CDR3 profiling consisted of genomic DNA. TCRdb used MiXCR to reprocess the reads, holding one entry per CDR3 protein. The profile shows 200,000 to 250,000 distinct CDR3 sequences, 55% to 65% of them singletons. CDR3 length: 15 amino acids. Trimming pared 4 bases from V and 3 bases from J, leaving 16 bases between. CDR1 LGHNA and CDR2 YNFKEQ come from the germline V gene. Before being chosen for sequencing, patients had shown CD8+CD57+ cell expansion by flow cytometry.

The rearrangement joins TRBV4-2 to TRBJ2-7; D is uncertain. This sequence originates from a human donor with aplastic anemia. The material sequenced was sorted CD4+, CD8+, or CD8+CD57+ T cells (not recorded which) from PBMCs. This chain's CDR3 is CASSLRLGYGYEQYF. CDR3 in DNA: TGTGCCAGCAGCCTCCGGTTGGGTTATGGCTACGAGCAGTACTTC.